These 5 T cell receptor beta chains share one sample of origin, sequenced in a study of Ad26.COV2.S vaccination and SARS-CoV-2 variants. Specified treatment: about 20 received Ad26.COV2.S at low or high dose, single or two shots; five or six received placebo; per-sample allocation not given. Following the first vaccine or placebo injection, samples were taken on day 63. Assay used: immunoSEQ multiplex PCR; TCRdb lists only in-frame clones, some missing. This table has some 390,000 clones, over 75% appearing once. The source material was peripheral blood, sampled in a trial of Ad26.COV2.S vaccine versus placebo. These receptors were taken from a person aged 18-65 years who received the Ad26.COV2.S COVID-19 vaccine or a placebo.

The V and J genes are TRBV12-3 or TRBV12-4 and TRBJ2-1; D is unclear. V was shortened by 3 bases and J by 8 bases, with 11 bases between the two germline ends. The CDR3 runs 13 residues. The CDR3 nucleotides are TGTGCCAGCAGTTTGGGTGTGTCCCATGAGCAGTTCTTC. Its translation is CASSLGVSHEQFF.

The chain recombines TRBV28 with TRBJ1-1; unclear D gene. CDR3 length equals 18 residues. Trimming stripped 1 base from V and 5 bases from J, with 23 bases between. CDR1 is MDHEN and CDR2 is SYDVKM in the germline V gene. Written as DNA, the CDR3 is TGTGCCAGCAGTTTATTCCATTCAATTCCTTTAATCCCTACTGAAGCTTTCTTT. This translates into CASSLFHSIPLIPTEAFF.

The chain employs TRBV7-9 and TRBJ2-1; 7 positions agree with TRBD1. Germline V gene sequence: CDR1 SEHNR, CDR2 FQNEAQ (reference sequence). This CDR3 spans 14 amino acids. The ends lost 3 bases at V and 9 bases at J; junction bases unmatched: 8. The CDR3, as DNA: TGTGCCAGCAGCTTCGTAACAGGGGACAGTGAGCAGTTCTTC. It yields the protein CASSFVTGDSEQFF.

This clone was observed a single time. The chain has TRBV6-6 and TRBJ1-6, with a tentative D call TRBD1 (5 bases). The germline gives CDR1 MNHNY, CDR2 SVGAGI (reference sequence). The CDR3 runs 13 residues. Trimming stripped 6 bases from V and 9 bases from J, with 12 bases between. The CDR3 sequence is CASRLTGPSPLHF. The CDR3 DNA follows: TGTGCCAGCAGACTTACAGGCCCTTCACCCCTCCACTTT.

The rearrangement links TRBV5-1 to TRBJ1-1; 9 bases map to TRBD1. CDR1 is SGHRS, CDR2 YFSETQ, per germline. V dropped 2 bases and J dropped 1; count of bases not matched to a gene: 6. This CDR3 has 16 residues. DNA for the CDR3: TGCGCCAGCAGCTTTCGACAGGGGGTAGCGAACACTGAAGCTTTCTTT. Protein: CASSFRQGVANTEAFF.